This T cell receptor (beta chain) was captured by sequencing in a study of TIL therapy for anti-PD-1-resistant metastatic lung cancer. The libraries were made with immunoSEQ v3. Here immunoSEQ multiplex PCR was the method, and the copy in TCRdb shows in-frame clones only, minus some. There are roughly 17,000 clones in the sample; 74% occur only once, and about 35% lies in the top ten. The sample holds many counts of this clone. Time point described: pre-treatment sample, taken before nivolumab and TIL therapy. CDR3 length: 15 residues. V lost 6 bases to trimming and J lost 6 bases; unmatched junction nucleotides: 9. Germline CDR1 is SEHNR and CDR2 is FQNEAQ (reference sequence).

Sequenced here: blood, sampled at baseline. The rearrangement joins TRBV7-9 to TRBJ2-1, with TRBD1 identical over 9 bases. The TCR sequence derives from a person aged 25 to 80 with non-small cell lung cancer. This chain's CDR3 is CASRPTDRGTNEQFF. The CDR3 DNA sequence: TGTGCCAGCAGACCCACGGACAGGGGAACCAATGAGCAGTTCTTC.